This T cell receptor beta chain derives from a study of blood T cell repertoires in COVID-19. As for the study in general: The origin of the acute and convalescent COVID-19 samples was the United States, Italy and Spain. Nucleic acid was either cDNA or gDNA, and it came from T cells, B-cell-depleted T cells, or PBMCs.

Authors' methods: Reference gene primer amplification in the assay estimated nucleated cell counts. This table comes from immunoSEQ multiplex PCR, and its TCRdb copy is limited to in-frame clones, with some not included. V and J calls plus clone size are reproduced from that table; the DNA served to infer D and trimming. Of 250,000 to 400,000 clones listed, 70% to 90% were seen once; the top ten hold 1.5% to 2%. Seattle's enrolled individuals joined amid active infection and were then monitored longitudinally. V shed 3 bases and J shed 0 bases, with 15 bases lying between them. The CDR3 is 16 amino acids. CDR1 is SNHLY, CDR2 FYNNEI, per germline.

This rearrangement joins TRBV2 to TRBJ2-7, with a tentative D call TRBD2 (6 bases). Input material: peripheral blood. This receptor was identified in a woman aged 30 to 39 with COVID-19, enrolled during active disease. CDR3 residues: CASSDAGGLISYEQYV. Here the CDR3 DNA reads TGTGCCAGCAGTGACGCAGGAGGGTTAATCTCCTACGAGCAGTACGTC.